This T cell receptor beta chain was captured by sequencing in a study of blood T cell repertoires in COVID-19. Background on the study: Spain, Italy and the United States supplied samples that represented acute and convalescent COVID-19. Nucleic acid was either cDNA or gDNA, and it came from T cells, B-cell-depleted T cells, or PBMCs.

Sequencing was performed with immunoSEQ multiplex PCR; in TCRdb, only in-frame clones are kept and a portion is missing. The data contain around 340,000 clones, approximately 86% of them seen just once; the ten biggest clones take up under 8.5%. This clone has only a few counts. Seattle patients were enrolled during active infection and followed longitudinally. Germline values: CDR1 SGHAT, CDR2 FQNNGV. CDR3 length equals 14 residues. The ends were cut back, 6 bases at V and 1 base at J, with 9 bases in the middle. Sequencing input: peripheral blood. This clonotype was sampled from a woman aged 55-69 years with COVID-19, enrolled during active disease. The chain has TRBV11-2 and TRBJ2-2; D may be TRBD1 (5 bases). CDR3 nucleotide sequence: TGTGCCAGCAGACTGGACAAGAACACCGGGGAGCTGTTTTTT. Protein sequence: CASRLDKNTGELFF.